These T cell receptor beta chains were read from a single sample in a study of blood T cell repertoires in COVID-19. Using immunoSEQ multiplex PCR, the repertoire was profiled, and TCRdb retains in-frame clones only, with some absent. This sample has fewer than 350,000 clones; around nine tenths occur once, and the top ten carry 4.5% to 5.5%. Material: PBMCs or T cells enriched from blood (not recorded which). All receptors derive from a man aged 55 to 70 who had recovered from COVID-19. Both conserved end residues are part of each CDR3. A D gene is named only where the DNA matches it firmly. Part of the rows lack a size; the others show once, few, many or a class for expanded clones.

TRBV5-1	TRBD1	.	TRBJ2-5	TGCGCCAGCAGGCGATCGGGACAGATCCAAGAGACCCAGTACTTC	CASRRSGQIQETQYF
TRBV28	.	.	TRBJ1-2	TGTGCCAGCGGAGGCAGGGGTTATGGCTACACCTTC	CASGGRGYGYTF
TRBV5-1	TRBD2	.	TRBJ2-1	TGCGCCAGCAGCTCTCATTCTAGCGGGAACTCCTACAATGAGCAGTTCTTC	CASSSHSSGNSYNEQFF
TRBV7-2	.	.	TRBJ2-1	TGTGCCAGCAGCCGGGGGACTGCGGAACCGGATGAGCAGTTCTTC	CASSRGTAEPDEQFF
TRBV15	TRBD1	.	TRBJ1-5	TGTGCCACCAGCAGAGGGGACAGGGACAATCAGCCCCAGCATTTT	CATSRGDRDNQPQHF
TRBV5-4	TRBD2	.	TRBJ2-5	TGTGCCAGCAGCACCCCCATAGCGGGGGGGGAGACCCAGTACTTC	CASSTPIAGGETQYF
TRBV4-2	.	.	TRBJ1-4	TGTGCCAGCAGCCCCGACCCGCCAGGGGCTAATGAAAAACTGTTTTTT	CASSPDPPGANEKLFF
TRBV19	TRBD1	.	TRBJ1-5	TGTGCCAGTAGTCCCTCTTACAGGGGTGGGAGTCAGCCCCAGCATTTT	CASSPSYRGGSQPQHF
TRBV18	.	.	TRBJ2-7	TGTGCCAGCTCACCAGGACAGTGGAGCTCCTACGAGCAGTACTTC	CASSPGQWSSYEQYF
TRBV5-4	.	.	TRBJ2-7	TGTGCCAGCAGCTTGCTAGGTTTGTCCTACGAGCAGTACTTC	CASSLLGLSYEQYF
TRBV7-2	TRBD2	.	TRBJ2-7	TGTGCCAGCAGCTCCCAACAGGGACTAGCGGGAATCGAGCAGTACTTC	CASSSQQGLAGIEQYF
TRBV7-6	TRBD2	.	TRBJ2-5	TGTGCCAGCAGCTTAGCTAGCGGGTCAGAGTTACAAGAGACCCAGTACTTC	CASSLASGSELQETQYF
TRBV27	TRBD1	.	TRBJ1-2	TGTGCCAGCAGTTTAAGGTACTTATGGACAGGGGGAGGAAAGGTCTATGGCTACACCTTC	CASSLRYLWTGGGKVYGYTF
TRBV3-1/TRBV3-2	TRBD2	.	TRBJ2-3	TGTGCCAGCAGCCTCTCACTAGCGGGAGGTTCTAGCACAGATACGCAGTATTTT	CASSLSLAGGSSTDTQYF
TRBV24-1	TRBD1	.	TRBJ2-1	TGTGCCACCAGTGGGGGGGACAGGGGGCTCTACAATGAGCAGTTCTTC	CATSGGDRGLYNEQFF
TRBV11-3	TRBD2	.	TRBJ2-1	TGTGCCAGCAGCTTAGGAATAGCGGGAGTTGGGAATGAGCAGTTCTTC	CASSLGIAGVGNEQFF
TRBV7-2	TRBD1	.	TRBJ2-7	TGTGCCAGCAGCTATCGGACAGGGCCCTACGAGCAGTACTTC	CASSYRTGPYEQYF
TRBV19	.	.	TRBJ2-3	TGTGCCAGTAGTACCTCCCCCCGTACGCAGTATTTT	CASSTSPRTQYF
TRBV4-1	TRBD2	.	TRBJ2-5	TGCGCCAGCAGCCAAGATAAACTAGCGGGAGTCCAAGAGACCCAGTACTTC	CASSQDKLAGVQETQYF
TRBV6-5	.	once	TRBJ2-7	TGTGCCAGCAGTTACGGCGGCCGCTCCTACGAGCAGTACTTC	CASSYGGRSYEQYF
TRBV9	.	.	TRBJ1-5	TGTGCCAGCAGCCCGTGGGAGGGAAGCAATCAGCCCCAGCATTTT	CASSPWEGSNQPQHF
TRBV27	.	.	TRBJ2-6	TGTGCCAGCAGTTACGGGAAAAGCTCTGGGGCCAACGTCCTGACTTTC	CASSYGKSSGANVLTF
TRBV18	.	.	TRBJ1-2	TGTGCCAGCTCTACGGGGGCTAACTATGGCTACACCTTC	CASSTGANYGYTF
TRBV18	TRBD2	.	TRBJ2-5	TGTGCCAGCTCACCGGGAGGGTCTGAGACCCAGTACTTC	CASSPGGSETQYF
TRBV24-1	.	once	TRBJ2-3	TGTGCCACCAGTGATACCGGACTCACAGATACGCAGTATTTT	CATSDTGLTDTQYF
TRBV12-3/TRBV12-4	TRBD1	.	TRBJ2-7	TGTGCCAGCGGGACGACAGGGTTCGAGCAGTACTTC	CASGTTGFEQYF
TRBV18	.	.	TRBJ2-5	TGTGCCAGCTCACCCCCGGGACACAAAAACCAAGAGACCCAGTACTTC	CASSPPGHKNQETQYF
TRBV7-2	.	once	TRBJ2-7	TGTGCCAGCAGCTTAGTCGGAAACGTGGGTGGGAGCTCCTACGAGCAGTACTTC	CASSLVGNVGGSSYEQYF
TRBV11-3	TRBD2	.	TRBJ2-1	TGTGCCAGCAGCCCCGGGACTAGGAGGGGCAATGAGCAGTTCTTC	CASSPGTRRGNEQFF
TRBV5-6	TRBD2	.	TRBJ2-7	TGTGCCAGCAGGGTCCGTGGGGCTAGCGGGGCCGTGAGGCAGTACTTC	CASRVRGASGAVRQYF
TRBV7-9	TRBD1	once	TRBJ2-7	TGTGCCAGCAGCGGGGGACAGGGGGCGAGCGAGCAGTACTTC	CASSGGQGASEQYF
TRBV4-3	.	.	TRBJ1-4	TGCGCCAGCAGCCAAGACAGAAGTGAAAAACTGTTTTTT	CASSQDRSEKLFF
TRBV13	TRBD2	.	TRBJ2-7	TGTGCCAGCAGCGCGCGACTAGCGGGAGATAACGAGCAGTACTTC	CASSARLAGDNEQYF
TRBV12-3/TRBV12-4	TRBD1	.	TRBJ1-2	TGTGCCAGCAGCCGGGGACAGAACTATGGCTACACCTTC	CASSRGQNYGYTF
TRBV7-2	.	.	TRBJ2-3	TGTGCCAGCAGCACGGACAGACTTCGCACAGATACGCAGTATTTT	CASSTDRLRTDTQYF
TRBV19	.	few	TRBJ2-4	TGTGCCAGTAGTGGGGCGGACAAAAACATTCAGTACTTC	CASSGADKNIQYF
TRBV5-1	TRBD1	.	TRBJ2-7	TGCGCCAGCAGCCGACAGGGGGTGATCGACGAGCAGTACTTC	CASSRQGVIDEQYF
TRBV18	TRBD1	once	TRBJ2-1	TGTGCCAGCTCACCTTCACAGGGGTTGAATGAGCAGTTCTTC	CASSPSQGLNEQFF
TRBV6-2/TRBV6-3	.	.	TRBJ1-5	TGTGCCAGCAGTTACCCTCTTAGCAATCAGCCCCAGCATTTT	CASSYPLSNQPQHF
TRBV2	.	.	TRBJ1-1	TGTGCCAGCAGTGACCAGGGGAACACTGAAGCTTTCTTT	CASSDQGNTEAFF
TRBV19	.	.	TRBJ2-5	TGTGCCAGTAGTATAGTATTTGGGGGCGTCGAGACCCAGTACTTC	CASSIVFGGVETQYF